These T cell receptor beta chains were read from a single sample in a study of monozygotic twins with inflammatory bowel disease. Following a re-call of the 5' RACE reads, TCRdb has one entry per CDR3 protein and lacks DNA. The table for this sample gives around 140,000 distinct CDR3 sequences. Input material: blood. Receptors were obtained from a human donor with ulcerative colitis or Crohn's disease, or a healthy co-twin of an affected twin (not recorded which). Both conserved end residues are part of each CDR3.

v_gene: TRBV12-3/TRBV12-4
j_gene: TRBJ2-4
CDR3aa: CASSLGGLAGGPAKNMQYF

v_gene: TRBV7-2
j_gene: TRBJ2-2
CDR3aa: CASKGRTGAGGELFF

v_gene: TRBV5-5
j_gene: TRBJ1-4
CDR3aa: CASSLPNRAEKLFF

v_gene: TRBV20-1
j_gene: TRBJ2-7
CDR3aa: CSASDWGGISYEQYF

v_gene: TRBV6-1
j_gene: TRBJ1-2
CDR3aa: CASSDRGRIYGYTF

v_gene: TRBV13
j_gene: TRBJ2-1
CDR3aa: CASSVGTSGYNEQFF

v_gene: TRBV6-2/TRBV6-3
j_gene: TRBJ1-5
CDR3aa: CASSYSPRGPVFSNQPQHF

v_gene: TRBV4-1
j_gene: TRBJ2-1
CDR3aa: CASSRGQGQDEQFF

v_gene: TRBV6-5
j_gene: TRBJ2-1
CDR3aa: CASITIRGNYNEQFF

v_gene: TRBV19
j_gene: TRBJ2-7
CDR3aa: CARSNEGLTEQYF

v_gene: TRBV5-1
j_gene: TRBJ2-2
CDR3aa: CASSLARGNGELFF

v_gene: TRBV28
j_gene: TRBJ2-3
CDR3aa: CASSYDSTDTQYF

v_gene: TRBV7-3
j_gene: TRBJ2-2
CDR3aa: CASSPLAGVAGELFF

v_gene: TRBV7-3
j_gene: TRBJ2-7
CDR3aa: CASSPERRAPNEQYF

v_gene: TRBV6-5
j_gene: TRBJ2-7
CDR3aa: CASSYRDRGHEQYF

v_gene: TRBV12-3/TRBV12-4
j_gene: TRBJ1-6
CDR3aa: CASSRGDRGYNSPLHF

v_gene: TRBV27
j_gene: TRBJ1-6
CDR3aa: CASTLTGVIYNSPLHF

v_gene: TRBV7-2
j_gene: TRBJ2-3
CDR3aa: CASSPTRTRGWDTQYF

v_gene: TRBV12-3/TRBV12-4
j_gene: TRBJ2-7
CDR3aa: CASRRSGSRYEQYF

v_gene: TRBV10-3
j_gene: TRBJ2-1
CDR3aa: CATGDVTYNEQFF

v_gene: TRBV27
j_gene: TRBJ1-4
CDR3aa: CASSPRPWANLNEKLFF

v_gene: TRBV7-6
j_gene: TRBJ2-5
CDR3aa: CASSLVLSSQETQYF

v_gene: TRBV20-1
j_gene: TRBJ2-3
CDR3aa: CSANTRSLGTDTQYF

v_gene: TRBV18
j_gene: TRBJ2-3
CDR3aa: CASSPQSPAGSTDTQYF

v_gene: TRBV29-1
j_gene: TRBJ1-1
CDR3aa: CSVRQGGQPEAFF

v_gene: TRBV20-1
j_gene: TRBJ2-1
CDR3aa: CSAYRFNNEQFF

v_gene: TRBV6-5
j_gene: TRBJ2-5
CDR3aa: CASSYLGNQETQYF

v_gene: TRBV29-1
j_gene: TRBJ2-5
CDR3aa: CSAQRGTYETQYF

v_gene: TRBV6-5
j_gene: TRBJ2-2
CDR3aa: CATGQGVSTGELFF

v_gene: TRBV29-1
j_gene: TRBJ1-1
CDR3aa: CSVAGGVGTEAFF

v_gene: TRBV5-1
j_gene: TRBJ1-4
CDR3aa: CASSRDSSGEKLFF

v_gene: TRBV28
j_gene: TRBJ1-1
CDR3aa: CATGQGNTEAFF

v_gene: TRBV19
j_gene: TRBJ2-3
CDR3aa: CASSIGLADTQYF

v_gene: TRBV7-2
j_gene: TRBJ2-3
CDR3aa: CASSSRGLLGGTQYF

v_gene: TRBV5-1
j_gene: TRBJ2-1
CDR3aa: CASSLVGEQFF

v_gene: TRBV20-1
j_gene: TRBJ2-6
CDR3aa: CSASRSNSGANVLTF

v_gene: TRBV29-1
j_gene: TRBJ2-1
CDR3aa: CSVPKSQGVAYNEQFF

v_gene: TRBV27
j_gene: TRBJ2-3
CDR3aa: CASRSPNRDRGTDTQYF

v_gene: TRBV9
j_gene: TRBJ2-2
CDR3aa: CASSVQGAFTGELFF

v_gene: TRBV9
j_gene: TRBJ1-2
CDR3aa: CASSVQGEATHGYTF

v_gene: TRBV15
j_gene: TRBJ2-7
CDR3aa: CATSIRGVAYEQYF

v_gene: TRBV9
j_gene: TRBJ2-5
CDR3aa: CASSSSGTSGLETQYF

v_gene: TRBV6-6
j_gene: TRBJ2-7
CDR3aa: CASSYGTGVEQYF

v_gene: TRBV28
j_gene: TRBJ2-1
CDR3aa: CASSLWAPLYNEQFF

v_gene: TRBV27
j_gene: TRBJ2-7
CDR3aa: CASSFQRERQYEQYF

v_gene: TRBV12-3/TRBV12-4
j_gene: TRBJ1-5
CDR3aa: CASNQGAYQPQHF

v_gene: TRBV4-3
j_gene: TRBJ2-7
CDR3aa: CASSQGRAGEQYF

v_gene: TRBV6-1
j_gene: TRBJ1-6
CDR3aa: CASRTWDSNSPLHF

v_gene: TRBV12-3/TRBV12-4
j_gene: TRBJ2-3
CDR3aa: CASTDKPSTDTQYF

v_gene: TRBV20-1
j_gene: TRBJ1-2
CDR3aa: CSARDRDNYGYTF

v_gene: TRBV7-2
j_gene: TRBJ1-1
CDR3aa: CASSYHWTGNTEAFF

v_gene: TRBV7-2
j_gene: TRBJ1-4
CDR3aa: CASSLASVVTNEKLFF

v_gene: TRBV20-1
j_gene: TRBJ2-1
CDR3aa: CSALTREPDEQFF

v_gene: TRBV27
j_gene: TRBJ2-3
CDR3aa: CASSSRQGATDTQYF

v_gene: TRBV27
j_gene: TRBJ2-5
CDR3aa: CASRGTLQETQYF